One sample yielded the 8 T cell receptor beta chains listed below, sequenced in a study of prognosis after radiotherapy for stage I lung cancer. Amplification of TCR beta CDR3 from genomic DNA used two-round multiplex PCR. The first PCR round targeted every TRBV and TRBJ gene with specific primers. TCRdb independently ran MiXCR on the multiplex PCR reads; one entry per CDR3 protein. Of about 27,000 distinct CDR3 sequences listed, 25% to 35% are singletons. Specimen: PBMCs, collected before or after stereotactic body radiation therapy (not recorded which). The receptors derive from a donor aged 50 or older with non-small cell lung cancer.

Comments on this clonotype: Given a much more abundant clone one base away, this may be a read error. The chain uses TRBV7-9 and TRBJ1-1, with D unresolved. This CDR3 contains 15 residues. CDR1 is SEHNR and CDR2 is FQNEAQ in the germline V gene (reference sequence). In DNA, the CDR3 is TGTGCCAGCAGCTTAGCGGGCTACATGAAAACTGAAGCTTTCTTT. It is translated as CASSLAGYMKTEAFF.

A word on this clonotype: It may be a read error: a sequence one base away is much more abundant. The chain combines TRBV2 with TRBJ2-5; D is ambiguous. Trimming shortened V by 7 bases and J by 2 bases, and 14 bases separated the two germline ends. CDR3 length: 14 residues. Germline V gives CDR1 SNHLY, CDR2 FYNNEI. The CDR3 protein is CASIVLAIQETQYF. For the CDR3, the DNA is TGTGCCAGCATAGTCTTGGCGATTCAAGAGACCCAGTACTTC.

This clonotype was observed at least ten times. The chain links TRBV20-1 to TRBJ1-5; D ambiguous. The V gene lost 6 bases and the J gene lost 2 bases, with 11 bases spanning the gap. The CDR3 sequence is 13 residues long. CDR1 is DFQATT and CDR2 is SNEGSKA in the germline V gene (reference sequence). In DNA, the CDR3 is TGCAGTGCGCGCGTGGCAGGCAATCAGCCCCAGCATTTT. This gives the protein CSARVAGNQPQHF.

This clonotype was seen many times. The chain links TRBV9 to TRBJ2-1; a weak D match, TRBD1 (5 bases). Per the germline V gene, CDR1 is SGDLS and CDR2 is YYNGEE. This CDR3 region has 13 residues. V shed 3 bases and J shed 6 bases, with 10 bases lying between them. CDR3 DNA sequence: TGTGCCAGCAGCGCGGCAAGGGGCAATGAGCAGTTCTTC. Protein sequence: CASSAARGNEQFF.

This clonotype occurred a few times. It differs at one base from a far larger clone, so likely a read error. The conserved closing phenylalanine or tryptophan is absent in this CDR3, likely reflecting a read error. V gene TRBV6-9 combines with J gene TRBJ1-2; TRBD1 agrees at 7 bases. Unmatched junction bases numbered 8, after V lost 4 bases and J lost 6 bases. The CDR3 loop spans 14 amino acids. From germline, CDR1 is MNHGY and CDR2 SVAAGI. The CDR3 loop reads CASSSGVRGDGYTS. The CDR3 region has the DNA TGTGCCAGCAGTTCTGGGGTCAGGGGGGATGGCTACACCTCC.

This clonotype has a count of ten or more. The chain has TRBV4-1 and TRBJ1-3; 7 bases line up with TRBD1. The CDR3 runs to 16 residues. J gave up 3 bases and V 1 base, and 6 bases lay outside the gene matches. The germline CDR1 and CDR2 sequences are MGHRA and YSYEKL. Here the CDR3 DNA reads TGCGCCAGCAGCCAAGGGGCCCAGGGGGTTGGAAACACCATATATTTT. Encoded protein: CASSQGAQGVGNTIYF.

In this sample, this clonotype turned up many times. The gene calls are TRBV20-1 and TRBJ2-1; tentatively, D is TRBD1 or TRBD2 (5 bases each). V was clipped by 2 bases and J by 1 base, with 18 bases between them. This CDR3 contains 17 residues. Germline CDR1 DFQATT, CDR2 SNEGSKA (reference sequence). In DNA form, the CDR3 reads TGCAGTGCTAGAAAAAATCCCGGGACGCTATCCTACAATGAGCAGTTCTTC. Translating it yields CSARKNPGTLSYNEQFF.

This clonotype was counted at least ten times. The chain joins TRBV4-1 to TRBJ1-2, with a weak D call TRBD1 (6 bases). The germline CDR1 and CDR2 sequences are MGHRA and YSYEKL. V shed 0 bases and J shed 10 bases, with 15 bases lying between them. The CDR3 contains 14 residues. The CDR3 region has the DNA TGCGCCAGCAGCCAAGATAGGTTGGACAGTCTCTACACCTTC. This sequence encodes CASSQDRLDSLYTF.